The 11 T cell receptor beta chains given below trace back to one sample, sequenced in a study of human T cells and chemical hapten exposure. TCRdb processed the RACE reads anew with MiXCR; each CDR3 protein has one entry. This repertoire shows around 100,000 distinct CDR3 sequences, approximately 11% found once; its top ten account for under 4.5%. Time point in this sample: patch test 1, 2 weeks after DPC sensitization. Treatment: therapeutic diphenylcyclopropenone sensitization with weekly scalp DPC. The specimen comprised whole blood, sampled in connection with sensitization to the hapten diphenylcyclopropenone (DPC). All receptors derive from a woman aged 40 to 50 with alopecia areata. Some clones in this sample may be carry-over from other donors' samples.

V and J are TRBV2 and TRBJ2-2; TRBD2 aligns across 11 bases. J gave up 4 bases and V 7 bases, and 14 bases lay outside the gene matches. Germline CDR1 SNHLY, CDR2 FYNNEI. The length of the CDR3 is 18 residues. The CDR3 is CASNPVTSGVRGTGELFF. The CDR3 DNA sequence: TGTGCCAGCAATCCTGTGACTAGCGGGGTTAGGGGCACCGGGGAGCTGTTTTTT.

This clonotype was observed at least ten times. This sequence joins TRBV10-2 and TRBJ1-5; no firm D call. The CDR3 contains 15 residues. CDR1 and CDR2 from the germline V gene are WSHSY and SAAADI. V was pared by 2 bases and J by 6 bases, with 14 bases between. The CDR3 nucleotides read TGCGCCAGCAGTGAGAGTGGGGTGGGGAGTCAGCCCCAGCATTTT. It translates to CASSESGVGSQPQHF.

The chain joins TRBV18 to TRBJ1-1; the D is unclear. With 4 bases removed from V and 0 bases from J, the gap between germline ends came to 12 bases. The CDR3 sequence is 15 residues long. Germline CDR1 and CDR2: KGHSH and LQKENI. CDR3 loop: CASSRQKTLNTEAFF. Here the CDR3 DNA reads TGTGCCAGCTCACGTCAGAAAACCCTGAACACTGAAGCTTTCTTT.

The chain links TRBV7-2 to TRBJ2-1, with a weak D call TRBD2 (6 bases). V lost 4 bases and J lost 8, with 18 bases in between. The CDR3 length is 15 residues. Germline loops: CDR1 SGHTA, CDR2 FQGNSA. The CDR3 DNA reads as TGTGCCAGCAGCTCACAACGACTAGTAGGCGATGAGCAGTTCTTC. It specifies CASSSQRLVGDEQFF.

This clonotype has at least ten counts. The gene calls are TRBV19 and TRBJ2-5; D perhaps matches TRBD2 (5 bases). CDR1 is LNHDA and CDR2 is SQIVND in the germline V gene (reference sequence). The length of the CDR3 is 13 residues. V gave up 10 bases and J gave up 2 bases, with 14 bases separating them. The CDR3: CATSGSRQETQYF. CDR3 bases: TGTGCCACCTCGGGGAGTAGGCAAGAGACCCAGTACTTC.

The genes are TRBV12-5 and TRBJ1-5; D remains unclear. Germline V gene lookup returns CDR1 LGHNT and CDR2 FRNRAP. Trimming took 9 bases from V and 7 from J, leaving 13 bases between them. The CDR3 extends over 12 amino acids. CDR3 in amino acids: CASQSEGQPQHF. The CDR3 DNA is TGTGCTAGCCAGTCGGAGGGCCAGCCCCAGCATTTT.

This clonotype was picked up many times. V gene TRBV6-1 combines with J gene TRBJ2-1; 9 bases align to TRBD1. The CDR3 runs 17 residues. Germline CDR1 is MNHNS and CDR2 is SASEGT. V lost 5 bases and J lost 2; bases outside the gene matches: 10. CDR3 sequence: CASSTSTGGEAYNEQFF. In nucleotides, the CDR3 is TGTGCCAGCAGTACCTCGACAGGGGGGGAGGCCTACAATGAGCAGTTCTTC.

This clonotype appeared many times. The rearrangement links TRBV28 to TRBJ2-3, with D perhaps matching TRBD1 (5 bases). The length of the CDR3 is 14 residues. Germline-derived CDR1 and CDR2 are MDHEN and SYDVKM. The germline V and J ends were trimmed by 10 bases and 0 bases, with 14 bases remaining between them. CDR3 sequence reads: CATLGLGSTDTQYF. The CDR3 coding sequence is TGTGCCACCCTGGGGCTAGGCAGCACAGATACGCAGTATTTT.

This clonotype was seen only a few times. The CDR3, as DNA: TGTGCCAGCAGCCGAAACCCTGGGACTAGCGGGAGGTCTGAGCAGTTCTTC. Translation gives CASSRNPGTSGRSEQFF. The V gene is TRBV11-2, the J gene TRBJ2-1; TRBD2 matches at 15 bases. Germline assignment: CDR1 SGHAT and CDR2 FQNNGV. There are 17 residues in the CDR3. V lost 5 bases and J lost 9; bases outside the gene matches: 11.

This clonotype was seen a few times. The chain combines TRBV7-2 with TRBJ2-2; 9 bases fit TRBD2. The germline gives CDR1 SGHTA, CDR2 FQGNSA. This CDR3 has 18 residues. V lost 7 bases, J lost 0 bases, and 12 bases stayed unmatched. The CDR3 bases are TGTGCCAGCAACCTAGCCAGAGCGGGGGGAACGAACACCGGGGAGCTGTTTTTT. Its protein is CASNLARAGGTNTGELFF.

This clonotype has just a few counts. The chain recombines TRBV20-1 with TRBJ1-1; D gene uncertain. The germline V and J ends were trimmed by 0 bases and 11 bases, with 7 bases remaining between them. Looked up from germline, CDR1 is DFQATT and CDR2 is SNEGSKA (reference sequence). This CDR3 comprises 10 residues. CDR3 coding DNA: TGCAGTGCTAGAGAAGGTTGGGCTTTCTTT. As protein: CSAREGWAFF.